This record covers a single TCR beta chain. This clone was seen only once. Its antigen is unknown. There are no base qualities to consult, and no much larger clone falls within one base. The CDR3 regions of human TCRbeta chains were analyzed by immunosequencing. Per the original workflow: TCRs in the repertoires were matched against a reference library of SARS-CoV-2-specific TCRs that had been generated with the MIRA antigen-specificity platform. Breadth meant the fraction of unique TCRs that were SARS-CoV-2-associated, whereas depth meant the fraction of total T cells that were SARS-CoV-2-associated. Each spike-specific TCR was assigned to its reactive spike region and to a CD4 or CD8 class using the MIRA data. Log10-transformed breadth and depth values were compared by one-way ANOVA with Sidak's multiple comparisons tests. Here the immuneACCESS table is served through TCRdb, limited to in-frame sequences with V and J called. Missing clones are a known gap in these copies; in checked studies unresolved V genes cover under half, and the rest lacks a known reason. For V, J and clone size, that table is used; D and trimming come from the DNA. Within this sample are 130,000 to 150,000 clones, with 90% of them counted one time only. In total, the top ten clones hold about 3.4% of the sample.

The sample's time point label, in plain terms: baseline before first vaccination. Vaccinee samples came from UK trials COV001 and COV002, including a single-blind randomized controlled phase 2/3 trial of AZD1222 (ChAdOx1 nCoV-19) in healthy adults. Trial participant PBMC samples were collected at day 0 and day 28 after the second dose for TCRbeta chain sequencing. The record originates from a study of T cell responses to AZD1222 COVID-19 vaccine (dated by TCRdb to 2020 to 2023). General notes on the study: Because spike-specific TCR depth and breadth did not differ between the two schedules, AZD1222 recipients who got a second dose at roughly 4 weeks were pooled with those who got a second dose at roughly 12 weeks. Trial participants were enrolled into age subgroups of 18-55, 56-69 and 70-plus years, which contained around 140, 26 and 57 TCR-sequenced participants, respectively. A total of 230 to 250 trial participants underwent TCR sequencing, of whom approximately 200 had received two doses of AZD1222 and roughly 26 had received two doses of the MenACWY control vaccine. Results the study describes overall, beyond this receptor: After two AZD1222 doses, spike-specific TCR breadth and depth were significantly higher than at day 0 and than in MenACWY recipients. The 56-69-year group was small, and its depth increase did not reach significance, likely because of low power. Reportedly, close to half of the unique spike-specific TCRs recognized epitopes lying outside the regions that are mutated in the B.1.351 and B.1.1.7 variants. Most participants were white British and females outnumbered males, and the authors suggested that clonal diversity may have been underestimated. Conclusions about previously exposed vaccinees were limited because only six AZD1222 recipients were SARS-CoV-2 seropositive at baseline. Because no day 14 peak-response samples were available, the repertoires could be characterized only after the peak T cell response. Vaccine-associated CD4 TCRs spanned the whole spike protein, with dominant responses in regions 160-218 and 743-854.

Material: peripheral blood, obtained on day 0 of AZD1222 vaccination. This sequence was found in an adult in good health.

The CDR3 loop reads CASSFGANNEQFF. The DNA sequence is given as TGTGCCAGCAGCTTTGGGGCCAACAATGAGCAGTTCTTC. Here the chain combines TRBV11-3 and TRBJ2-1; TRBD1 is a possible D gene, resting on 5 matching bases. V is pared back by 3 bases and J by 5 bases, with 8 bases lying between the germline termini. The germline V gene encodes CDR1 SGHNT and CDR2 YENEEA. The CDR3 holds 13 amino acids from the cysteine to the phenylalanine. Kept here is only the CDR3 DNA, which spans 39 bases and is read in frame from base 1.